This T cell receptor beta chain emerged from a study of cytomegalovirus exposure and HLA in healthy donors. Turning to the study itself: A previous analysis identified 117 million unique TCR beta sequences derived from some 170 million T cells.

Comments on this clone: The target antigen is unknown.

The CDR3 covers 15 residues. CDR1 is PRHDT and CDR2 is FYEKMQ in the germline V gene (reference sequence). V trimming: 5 bases; J trimming: 0 bases; junction bases outside the gene matches: 6. 13 Jbeta primers and 60 Vbeta primers were used for the PCR. Libraries were prepared by immunoSEQ multiplex PCR; TCRdb keeps only in-frame clonotypes and omits some of them. The table has some 120,000 clones, about 80% seen once. General study findings and limits: The study listed under 200 cytomegalovirus-associated TCR beta chains. Donor immune exposure was known only as CMV serostatus.

Sequencing was carried out using PBMCs. The rearrangement uses TRBV13 and TRBJ1-1; the match to TRBD1 covers 7 bases. The TCR comes from a woman aged 40 to 49 in good health and CMV-seropositive. The CDR3: CASSSTGAMNTEAFF. The DNA of the CDR3 is TGTGCCAGCAGCAGTACAGGGGCGATGAACACTGAAGCTTTCTTT.